Below, 28 T cell receptor beta chains from the same sample are listed, as sequenced in a study of blood T cell repertoires in COVID-19. Using immunoSEQ multiplex PCR, the repertoire was profiled, and TCRdb retains in-frame clones only, with some absent. The top ten hold 3.6% of the sample, which has 300,000 to 450,000 clones, about 85% seen once. Sequenced: peripheral blood. Every receptor here comes from a woman in her late teens or twenties with acute or convalescent COVID-19.

V is TRBV19 and J is TRBJ2-7; TRBD1 is a possible D gene (6 bases). Germline V gene sequence: CDR1 LNHDA, CDR2 SQIVND (reference sequence). Trimming cost V 5 bases and J 2 bases, with 10 bases left between them. The CDR3 runs 13 residues. Written as DNA, the CDR3 is TGTGCCAGTAGTCTCCGACAGGCCTACGAGCAGTACTTC. It translates to CASSLRQAYEQYF.

A single count supports this clone. The rearrangement links TRBV19 to TRBJ2-5, with D tentatively TRBD1 (5 bases). CDR3 length: 16 amino acids. CDR1 is LNHDA, CDR2 SQIVND, per germline (reference sequence). The V and J ends lost 7 bases and 0 bases respectively, with 18 bases between them. CDR3 bases: TGTGCCAGTACCCGAAGGGGTCCCCGGTACCAAGAGACCCAGTACTTC. As protein: CASTRRGPRYQETQYF.

The V gene is TRBV7-9, the J gene TRBJ2-7; TRBD2 agrees at 7 bases. CDR1 is SEHNR and CDR2 is FQNEAQ in the germline V gene (reference sequence). Trimming cost V 5 bases and J 7 bases; bases outside gene matches: 8. This CDR3 contains 13 residues. CDR3 DNA: TGTGCCAGCAGCAGACGGGAGGCTGGTGAGCAGTACTTC. It yields the protein CASSRREAGEQYF. Complete variable domain (other parts from reference TRBV7-9 and TRBJ2-7): DTGVSQNPRHKITKRGQNVTFRCDPISEHNRLYWYRQTLGQGPEFLTYFQNEAQLEKSRLLSDRFSAERPKGSFSTLEIQRTEQGDSAMYLCASSRREAGEQYFGPGTRLTVT.

This chain's CDR3 is CASSSTGDGYRDTQYF. The DNA for the CDR3 is TGCGCCAGCAGCTCGACAGGGGACGGGTATCGGGATACGCAGTATTTT. The V and J genes are TRBV5-1 and TRBJ2-3; 8 nucleotides align to TRBD1. V trimming: 3 bases; J trimming: 6 bases; junction bases outside the gene matches: 12. This CDR3 has 16 amino acids. Germline V gene lookup returns CDR1 SGHRS and CDR2 YFSETQ. Full variable domain (outside the CDR3, taken from reference TRBV5-1 and TRBJ2-3): KAGVTQTPRYLIKTRGQQVTLSCSPISGHRSVSWYQQTPGQGLQFLFEYFSETQRNKGNFPGRFSGRQFSNSRSEMNVSTLELGDSALYLCASSSTGDGYRDTQYFGPGTRLTVL.

CDR3 nucleotide sequence: TGTGCCAGCAGCCCCAGGGACAGGGTGGATTCACCCCTCCACTTT. Its protein is CASSPRDRVDSPLHF. The rearrangement joins TRBV27 to TRBJ1-6; TRBD1 matches 9 bases. CDR3 length: 15 residues. Germline V gene data show CDR1 as MNHEY and CDR2 as SMNVEV (reference sequence). The V gene end was trimmed by 6 bases and the J gene end by 8 bases; junction bases not matched to a gene: 8.

The J gene is TRBJ2-4, the V gene TRBV5-4, with 9 bases lining up with TRBD2. The CDR3 length is 13 residues. The germline CDR1 and CDR2 sequences are SGHNT and YYREEE (reference sequence). The J segment lost 8 bases and the V segment lost 2 bases, leaving 2 bases of the junction unmatched. In nucleotides, the CDR3 is TGTGCCAGCAGCTTTAGCGGGGGAGACATTCAGTACTTC. It translates to CASSFSGGDIQYF.

This chain joins TRBV24-1 and TRBJ1-5; tentative D call: TRBD1 (5 bases). This CDR3 is built from 16 residues. V lost 5 bases to trimming and J lost 3 bases, with 16 bases between them. In germline, CDR1 is KGHDR, CDR2 SFDVKD. This CDR3 is CATSVGREGNNQPQHF. The CDR3 region has the DNA TGTGCCACCAGTGTAGGCAGGGAAGGCAACAATCAGCCCCAGCATTTT.

This chain links TRBV29-1 with TRBJ2-7; 7 nucleotides agree with TRBD1. The J segment lost 1 base and the V segment lost 4 bases, leaving 7 bases of the junction unmatched. Germline CDR1 reads SQVTM; CDR2 reads ANQGSEA. The CDR3 runs to 14 residues. The CDR3 here is CSVANRGESYEQYF. The CDR3 DNA sequence: TGCAGCGTTGCCAACAGGGGCGAGTCCTACGAGCAGTACTTC.

The chain combines TRBV5-8 with TRBJ1-4; 10 bases map to TRBD1. V lost 3 bases and J lost 6; bases outside the gene matches: 5. This CDR3 comprises 15 residues. The germline CDR1 and CDR2 sequences are SGHTS and YDEGEE. CDR3 DNA sequence: TGTGCCAGCAGCTGGGGGGGACAGGGGTATGAAAAACTGTTTTTT. This codes for CASSWGGQGYEKLFF.

The rearrangement links TRBV10-3 to TRBJ2-4; D is perhaps TRBD1 (6 bases). V lost 10 bases to trimming and J lost 8 bases, with 18 bases between them. The germline gives CDR1 ENHRY, CDR2 SYGVKD. The CDR3 has 13 amino acids. CDR3 sequence reads: CATSGSGVDIQYF. CDR3 coding DNA: TGTGCCACCAGCGGTTCAGGGGTGGACATTCAGTACTTC.

This chain uses TRBV4-2 with TRBJ2-7; TRBD2 matches at 10 bases. This CDR3 comprises 16 residues. Germline lookup yields CDR1 LGHNA and CDR2 YNFKEQ. After removal of 4 bases from V and 6 bases from J, the junction contained 12 bases not matched to a gene. DNA of the CDR3: TGTGCCAGCAGCCCAGGGAGTCCAGCGGGGGGGCCCGAGCAGTACTTC. Its translation is CASSPGSPAGGPEQYF.

The chain employs TRBV7-2 and TRBJ2-2; tentative D call: TRBD1 (5 bases). CDR3 length: 18 amino acids. The germline V gene has CDR1 SGHTA and CDR2 FQGNSA. Trimming removed 1 base at V and 1 base at J, with 16 bases between. CDR3 sequence reads: CASSLGTTVRKNTGELFF. In nucleotides, the CDR3 is TGTGCCAGCAGCTTAGGAACGACAGTCAGGAAGAACACCGGGGAGCTGTTTTTT.

V is TRBV28 and J is TRBJ2-7; D unresolved. Per the germline V gene, CDR1 is MDHEN and CDR2 is SYDVKM. Trimming stripped 3 bases from V and 4 bases from J, with 7 bases between. The CDR3 covers 12 residues. DNA for the CDR3: TGTGCCAGCAGTTTCACAGATTACGAGCAGTACTTC. This encodes CASSFTDYEQYF. The full variable domain, rest sourced from reference TRBV28 and TRBJ2-7, is DVKVTQSSRYLVKRTGEKVFLECVQDMDHENMFWYRQDPGLGLRLIYFSYDVKMKEKGDIPEGYSVSREKKERFSLILESASTNQTSMYLCASSFTDYEQYFGPGTRLTVT.

The V and J genes are TRBV14 and TRBJ1-6; 11 bases are shared with TRBD1. V gave up 1 base and J gave up 7 bases; unmatched junction bases: 6. The germline V gene encodes CDR1 SGHDN and CDR2 FVKESK. The CDR3 is made up of 17 amino acids. The CDR3 DNA follows: TGTGCCAGCAGCCAAGCCTTGGGGGACAGGGGGAATTCACCCCTCCACTTT. As protein: CASSQALGDRGNSPLHF.

This clone was observed once. CDR3 protein: CASSLRTDSVAVYGYTF. DNA of the CDR3: TGTGCCAGCAGCCTACGGACAGATTCTGTAGCCGTTTATGGCTACACCTTC. V gene TRBV7-8 combines with J gene TRBJ1-2; a weak D match, TRBD1 (6 bases). The V and J ends lost 5 bases and 5 bases respectively, with 24 bases between them. Looked up from germline, CDR1 is SGHVS and CDR2 is FQNEAQ. The CDR3 totals 17 residues.

V is TRBV18 and J is TRBJ1-5; D ambiguous. With 4 bases removed from V and 11 bases from J, the gap between germline ends came to 21 bases. The germline CDR1 and CDR2 sequences are KGHSH and LQKENI. The CDR3 totals 15 residues. CDR3 DNA sequence: TGTGCCAGCTCACTCGGGGAAGGACCCGGGTACTCCCAGCATTTT. Protein product: CASSLGEGPGYSQHF.

This clone was detected a few times. The rearrangement joins TRBV21-1 to TRBJ2-5; the D call of TRBD2 is as the table states it, not checked on the DNA. TRBV21-1 has pseudogene status. The CDR3 contains 16 residues. The CDR3 reads CASSKLAGGRGETQYF. As DNA, the CDR3 is TGTGCCAGCAGCAAGTTAGCGGGAGGGAGGGGAGAGACCCAGTACTTC.

This clone was found once. The chain uses TRBV18 and TRBJ1-1; 8 bases fit TRBD1. From germline, CDR1 is KGHSH and CDR2 LQKENI. The CDR3 extends over 16 amino acids. With V trimmed by 0 bases and J by 4 bases, 7 bases remained unmatched. CDR3: CASSPPQRQGSTEAFF. CDR3 DNA sequence: TGTGCCAGCTCACCACCACAAAGACAGGGGAGCACTGAAGCTTTCTTT. Complete variable domain (other parts from reference TRBV18 and TRBJ1-1): NAGVMQNPRHLVRRRGQEARLRCSPMKGHSHVYWYRQLPEEGLKFMVYLQKENIIDESGMPKERFSAEFPKEGPSILRIQQVVRGDSAAYFCASSPPQRQGSTEAFFGQGTRLTVV.

Comments on this clone: Just one base apart from a much larger clone, this may be a read error. The chain combines TRBV2 with TRBJ1-6, with TRBD1 matching over 8 bases. The trim removed 5 bases at V and 6 bases at J, leaving 6 bases unmatched. The CDR3 covers 15 residues. CDR1 and CDR2 from the germline V gene are SNHLY and FYNNEI. The CDR3 protein is CASSKRTGTNSPLHF. Here the CDR3 DNA reads TGTGCCAGCAGTAAAAGGACAGGGACTAATTCACCCCTCCACTTT.

The rearrangement uses TRBV2 and TRBJ1-1; D is unclear. The CDR3 sequence is 11 residues long. Deletions cut 5 bases from V and 8 bases from J, with 9 bases between. CDR1 is SNHLY, CDR2 FYNNEI, per germline. The CDR3 DNA sequence: TGTGCCAGCAGTCTCAGCGTCGAAGCTTTCTTT. It encodes CASSLSVEAFF.

This clone came up once. The chain is built from TRBV7-9 and TRBJ1-1; D might be TRBD1 (6 bases). Germline CDR1 and CDR2: SEHNR and FQNEAQ (reference sequence). CDR3 length equals 14 residues. The germline V and J ends were trimmed by 5 bases and 0 bases, with 10 bases remaining between them. CDR3 coding DNA: TGTGCCAGCAGCCTAACAGGGATGAACACTGAAGCTTTCTTT. Residues: CASSLTGMNTEAFF.

For the CDR3, the DNA is TGTGCCAGTAGTATACCGAACCGAGTCTCTGGAAACACCATATATTTT. It yields the protein CASSIPNRVSGNTIYF. The V and J genes are TRBV19 and TRBJ1-3; D remains unclear. V shed 2 bases and J shed 0 bases, with 11 bases lying between them. The CDR3 extends over 16 amino acids. The germline gives CDR1 LNHDA, CDR2 SQIVND (reference sequence).

This chain joins TRBV30 and TRBJ2-7; TRBD2 agrees at 7 bases. V gave up 4 bases and J gave up 13 bases; unmatched junction bases: 13. CDR3 size: 12 residues. Germline V lookup: CDR1 GTSNPN, CDR2 SVGIG (reference sequence). In nucleotides, the CDR3 is TGTGCCTGGAATATGGGGGAGGGTTCAGTCTACTTC. Protein: CAWNMGEGSVYF.

Notes on this clone: At one of its ends the junction is not consistent with the germline gene, which may arise from a read error. This rearrangement joins TRBV6-5 to TRBJ1-2; 8 positions agree with TRBD1. Per the germline V gene, CDR1 is MNHEY and CDR2 is SVGAGI. This CDR3 has 15 amino acids. The CDR3 region has the DNA TGTGCCAGCTGTTATACAGGGGGAGCTAACTATGGCTACACCTTC. It is translated as CASCYTGGANYGYTF.

The gene calls are TRBV28 and TRBJ1-6; 8 positions agree with TRBD1. Looked up from germline, CDR1 is MDHEN and CDR2 is SYDVKM. V lost 7 bases to trimming and J lost 9 bases; unmatched junction nucleotides: 11. The CDR3 is made up of 15 amino acids. The DNA for the CDR3 is TGTGCCAGCACCCCCCTGACAGGGGATTCTTCACCCCTCCACTTT. Amino acids: CASTPLTGDSSPLHF. Full variable domain (remainder filled in from reference TRBV28 and TRBJ1-6): DVKVTQSSRYLVKRTGEKVFLECVQDMDHENMFWYRQDPGLGLRLIYFSYDVKMKEKGDIPEGYSVSREKKERFSLILESASTNQTSMYLCASTPLTGDSSPLHFGNGTRLTVT.

This clone has only one observation. This sequence joins TRBV7-6 and TRBJ2-7; D is uncertain. The CDR3 spans 18 residues. Germline assignment: CDR1 SGHVS and CDR2 FNYEAQ. Trimming took 2 bases from V and 1 from J, leaving 21 bases between them. The CDR3 is CASSLQADLGPSSYEQYF. The CDR3 region has the DNA TGTGCCAGCAGCTTACAGGCCGACCTTGGGCCATCTTCCTACGAGCAGTACTTC.

The chain carries TRBV7-7 and TRBJ2-2; 11 bases agree with TRBD2. Looked up from germline, CDR1 is SSHAT and CDR2 is FNYEAQ (reference sequence). This CDR3 has 16 amino acids. The V segment lost 5 bases and the J segment 2 bases; nucleotides outside the gene matches: 4. As DNA, the CDR3 is TGTGCCAGCAGCGTGGGGACTAGCGGAAACACCGGGGAGCTGTTTTTT. Protein: CASSVGTSGNTGELFF.

This clone was found a few times. The genes are TRBV6-5 and TRBJ1-5; TRBD1 matches 7 bases. Germline V lookup: CDR1 MNHEY, CDR2 SVGAGI. Unmatched junction bases numbered 10, after V lost 7 bases and J lost 4 bases. The CDR3 has 15 amino acids. The CDR3 DNA is TGTGCCAGCACTGGAATCGGGACAGCGAATCAGCCCCAGCATTTT. Its translation is CASTGIGTANQPQHF.